This T cell receptor beta chain was captured in a study of CD8+ T cells in alopecia areata. Extracted RNA was reverse transcribed into cDNA, the sequencing template. Clones were sequenced by immunoSEQ multiplex PCR, and TCRdb holds only the in-frame ones, with some missing. Of approximately 130,000 clones in the sample, roughly 50% were seen once. Findings of the study overall: There were also resident alphabeta T cells of normal skin sequenced in scalp samples.

Germline V lookup: CDR1 SGHDT, CDR2 YYEEEE. The CDR3 covers 15 residues. Trimming removed 0 bases from V and 6 bases from J, with 13 bases in between. Turning to this clone: Its antigen is as yet unknown.

V usage is TRBV5-6 and J usage is TRBJ1-5, with D unclear. Sequences were obtained from NKG2D-low CD8+ T cells sorted from blood. The sequence was obtained from a human donor with alopecia areata. CDR3 protein: CASSLGLSATQPQHF. In DNA, the CDR3 is TGTGCCAGCAGCTTGGGGTTGTCCGCGACTCAGCCCCAGCATTTT.